These 23 T cell receptor beta chains share one sample of origin, sequenced in a study of cytomegalovirus exposure and HLA in healthy donors. With 60 Vbeta and 13 Jbeta primers, the PCR was carried out. Using immunoSEQ multiplex PCR, the repertoire was profiled, and TCRdb retains in-frame clones only, with some absent. The profile shows about 97,000 clones, roughly 60% of them singletons. The material sequenced was PBMCs. The receptors derive from a human donor in good health.

V usage is TRBV4-3 and J usage is TRBJ1-1; D perhaps matches TRBD1 (5 bases). CDR1 LGHNA and CDR2 YSLEER come from the germline V gene. Trimming removed 3 bases from V and 0 bases from J, with 20 bases in between. This CDR3 has 18 amino acids. CDR3 in amino acids: CASSHPQARQYMNTEAFF. For the CDR3, the DNA is TGCGCCAGCAGCCACCCGCAAGCCCGACAGTACATGAACACTGAAGCTTTCTTT.

The chain uses TRBV4-1 and TRBJ2-5; 10 bases align to TRBD1. V lost 4 bases to trimming and J lost 5 bases; unmatched junction nucleotides: 10. The germline CDR1 and CDR2 sequences are MGHRA and YSYEKL. The CDR3 spans 16 residues. The CDR3 here is CASSLRQGAQGETQYF. CDR3 coding DNA: TGCGCCAGCAGCCTGAGACAGGGGGCTCAGGGGGAGACCCAGTACTTC.

The chain combines TRBV5-1 with TRBJ2-2; TRBD2 is a possible D gene (5 bases). The germline V gene has CDR1 SGHRS and CDR2 YFSETQ. The V end lost 4 bases, the J end lost 3 bases, and 13 bases lay between the germline ends. This CDR3 is 15 amino acids long. The chain's CDR3 is CASSPRATDTGELFF. The CDR3 DNA follows: TGCGCCAGCAGCCCGAGGGCCACGGACACCGGGGAGCTGTTTTTT. Combining the CDR3 with reference TRBV5-1 and TRBJ2-2 gives the whole variable domain KAGVTQTPRYLIKTRGQQVTLSCSPISGHRSVSWYQQTPGQGLQFLFEYFSETQRNKGNFPGRFSGRQFSNSRSEMNVSTLELGDSALYLCASSPRATDTGELFFGEGSRLTVL.

This clone has more than one count but fewer than ten. The J gene is TRBJ2-3, the V gene TRBV27, with TRBD1 as a possible D gene (6 bases). Trimming pared 5 bases from V and 4 bases from J, leaving 19 bases between. The V gene's germline CDR1 is MNHEY and CDR2 SMNVEV (reference sequence). There are 16 residues in the CDR3. The CDR3 DNA reads as TGTGCCAGCAGTCCCTCCACAGGGTCAGCCGCAGATACGCAGTATTTT. This sequence encodes CASSPSTGSAADTQYF.

The rearrangement uses TRBV13 and TRBJ1-4, with D unresolved. Germline V CDR1 and CDR2: PRHDT, FYEKMQ (reference sequence). This CDR3 contains 16 residues. Trimming removed 6 bases from V and 7 bases from J, with 21 bases in between. The CDR3 reads CASSPGVTAPPEKLFF. As DNA, the CDR3 is TGTGCCAGCAGTCCTGGCGTCACAGCTCCTCCTGAAAAACTGTTTTTT.

This clone was observed many times. The rearrangement links TRBV5-1 to TRBJ1-1; TRBD1 is a possible D gene (6 bases). This CDR3 spans 14 amino acids. The V gene lost 4 bases and the J gene lost 1 base, with 11 bases spanning the gap. CDR1 is SGHRS, CDR2 YFSETQ, per germline. The CDR3 coding sequence is TGCGCCAGCAGCCCGGGACATCCGAACACTGAAGCTTTCTTT. This encodes CASSPGHPNTEAFF. The complete variable domain, with remaining parts taken from reference TRBV5-1 and TRBJ1-1, reads KAGVTQTPRYLIKTRGQQVTLSCSPISGHRSVSWYQQTPGQGLQFLFEYFSETQRNKGNFPGRFSGRQFSNSRSEMNVSTLELGDSALYLCASSPGHPNTEAFFGQGTRLTVV.

The CDR3 coding sequence is TGTGCCAGCAGTGAATGGGGGAGGGTTTCCTACGAGCAGTACTTC. Amino acids: CASSEWGRVSYEQYF. The genes are TRBV6-1 and TRBJ2-7, with 7 nucleotides matching TRBD2. The CDR3 length is 15 residues. From germline, CDR1 is MNHNS and CDR2 SASEGT. With 2 bases clipped from V and 1 base from J, the junction kept 5 bases outside the gene matches.

The chain recombines TRBV10-3 with TRBJ2-1; 9 bases agree with TRBD2. The V and J ends lost 10 bases and 5 bases, in that order; junction bases with no gene match: 12. The germline CDR1 and CDR2 sequences are ENHRY and SYGVKD. The CDR3 spans 15 residues. CDR3 bases: TGTGCCAGTTCCGTACAGTTAGCGGGAGACAATGAGCAGTTCTTC. Protein: CASSVQLAGDNEQFF.

J is TRBJ2-2 and V is TRBV6-7; 7 bases match TRBD2. TRBV6-7 is an open reading frame whose function is uncertain. The CDR3 sequence is 16 residues long. The J segment lost 4 bases and the V segment lost 2 bases, leaving 7 bases of the junction unmatched. The CDR3 DNA follows: TGTGCCAGCAGTTACCCGACTAGCTCGAGCACCGGGGAGCTGTTTTTT. It is translated as CASSYPTSSSTGELFF.

This chain uses TRBV19 with TRBJ1-5; 10 nucleotides match TRBD1. V was clipped by 3 bases and J by 7 bases; unmatched bases: 3. CDR1 LNHDA and CDR2 SQIVND come from the germline V gene (reference sequence). This CDR3 is built from 14 residues. The CDR3 spells CASSIRTGGQPQHF. The CDR3 nucleotides read TGTGCCAGTAGTATCCGGACAGGGGGACAGCCCCAGCATTTT.

V and J are TRBV11-2 and TRBJ1-2, with TRBD1 matching 9 bases. The CDR3 is 14 residues long. CDR1 is SGHAT and CDR2 is FQNNGV in the germline V gene. The junction had 13 bases not matched to a gene; V was cut back by 5 bases and J by 12 bases. The CDR3 region has the DNA TGTGCCAGCAGCACGTCCGGGACAGGGTATAGGAACACCTTC. Translating it yields CASSTSGTGYRNTF.

The chain combines TRBV11-2 with TRBJ2-5; 7 bases map to TRBD2. Germline V gene sequence: CDR1 SGHAT, CDR2 FQNNGV. The CDR3 has 16 residues. V gave up 0 bases and J gave up 4 bases; unmatched junction bases: 8. The CDR3 is CASSLDLWEGPETQYF. The CDR3 DNA follows: TGTGCCAGCAGCTTAGATTTGTGGGAGGGCCCAGAGACCCAGTACTTC.

This clone was picked up one time. The V call is TRBV5-1, the J call TRBJ2-2; 12 bases align to TRBD2. The CDR3 spans 16 residues. Germline V CDR1 and CDR2: SGHRS, YFSETQ. V dropped 4 bases and J dropped 5; count of bases not matched to a gene: 6. In DNA, the CDR3 is TGCGCCAGCAGCGTCGGACTAGCGGGAAGGACCGGGGAGCTGTTTTTT. Translating it yields CASSVGLAGRTGELFF.

Concerning this clone: A junction end diverges from the germline sequence, so it may reflect a read error. V usage is TRBV6-1 and J usage is TRBJ1-1; D unclear. The CDR3 is made up of 14 amino acids. Germline loops: CDR1 MNHNS, CDR2 SASEGT. The CDR3 region is CASSEGNRNTEAFF. The CDR3 region has the DNA TGTGCCAGCAGCGAAGGAAATAGGAACACTGAAGCTTTCTTT.

The chain is built from TRBV25-1 and TRBJ2-7, with 9 bases lining up with TRBD1. The germline gives CDR1 MGHDK, CDR2 SYGVNS. Trimming at V came to 1 base and at J to 6 bases, leaving 7 bases not matched to a gene. The CDR3 has 15 residues. CDR3 sequence reads: CASSESGTGRVEQYF. The CDR3 coding sequence is TGTGCCAGCAGTGAATCCGGGACAGGGAGGGTCGAGCAGTACTTC.

This rearrangement joins TRBV2 to TRBJ2-3, with TRBD2 as a possible D gene (5 bases). CDR1 and CDR2 from the germline V gene are SNHLY and FYNNEI. V lost 4 bases and J lost 1, with 15 bases in between. This CDR3 is 16 amino acids long. The CDR3 coding sequence is TGTGCCAGCAGTGGGCGGGCCCTCCGCGGCACAGATACGCAGTATTTT. Encoded protein: CASSGRALRGTDTQYF.

The J gene is TRBJ2-2, the V gene TRBV5-6; D is possibly TRBD2 (5 bases). V lost 1 base and J lost 5, with 9 bases in between. The CDR3 covers 14 residues. CDR1 and CDR2 (germline): SGHDT, YYEEEE. CDR3 loop: CASSLFGGTGELFF. The CDR3 nucleotides read TGTGCCAGCAGCTTGTTTGGCGGGACCGGGGAGCTGTTTTTT.

This clone was counted between two and nine times. The rearrangement joins TRBV28 to TRBJ1-5, with unresolved D. CDR3 length: 15 amino acids. CDR1 MDHEN and CDR2 SYDVKM come from the germline V gene. The V end lost 10 bases, the J end lost 0 bases, and 16 bases lay between the germline ends. Here the CDR3 DNA reads TGTGCCATCGACCAAGAGAGGTATAGCAATCAGCCCCAGCATTTT. This sequence encodes CAIDQERYSNQPQHF.

This clone was found a few times. The genes are TRBV5-1 and TRBJ1-6; D gene uncertain. Trimming took off 5 bases at V and 8 bases at J, with 14 bases between the two ends. This CDR3 has 14 residues. Looked up from germline, CDR1 is SGHRS and CDR2 is YFSETQ. The CDR3 sequence: CASSLDTADSPLHF. As DNA, the CDR3 is TGCGCCAGCAGTTTAGACACGGCCGATTCACCCCTCCACTTT.

This clone was seen a single time. The chain carries TRBV27 and TRBJ2-3; 10 bases map to TRBD2. The CDR3 sequence is 18 residues long. Germline CDR1 and CDR2: MNHEY and SMNVEV (reference sequence). With V trimmed by 0 bases and J by 1 base, 7 bases remained unmatched. CDR3 nucleotide sequence: TGTGCCAGCAGTTTATCGATCGGACTAGCGGTAGGCACAGATACGCAGTATTTT. Its translation is CASSLSIGLAVGTDTQYF.

This chain links TRBV28 with TRBJ2-3; unclear D gene. The CDR3 sequence is 15 residues long. V gave up 6 bases and J gave up 0 bases, with 13 bases separating them. Germline V lookup: CDR1 MDHEN, CDR2 SYDVKM. As DNA, the CDR3 is TGTGCCAGCAGCCATCGGCCAGGAAGCACAGATACGCAGTATTTT. As protein: CASSHRPGSTDTQYF.

This clone was picked up one time. The V and J genes are TRBV30 and TRBJ2-1; D possibly corresponds to TRBD1 (6 bases). V lost 4 bases and J lost 0, with 13 bases in between. The CDR3 has 15 residues. CDR1 is GTSNPN and CDR2 is SVGIG in the germline V gene (reference sequence). CDR3 sequence: CAWTTGTSSYNEQFF. The DNA of the CDR3 is TGTGCCTGGACTACCGGGACAAGCTCCTACAATGAGCAGTTCTTC.

The genes are TRBV4-2 and TRBJ1-5; TRBD1 matches 9 bases. The germline gives CDR1 LGHNA, CDR2 YNFKEQ. The CDR3 loop spans 15 amino acids. Germline trimming cut 0 bases from V and 9 bases from J; bases unmatched to any gene: 6. The CDR3 here is CASSQEWDRVRPQHF. DNA for the CDR3: TGTGCCAGCAGCCAAGAATGGGACAGGGTAAGGCCCCAGCATTTT.